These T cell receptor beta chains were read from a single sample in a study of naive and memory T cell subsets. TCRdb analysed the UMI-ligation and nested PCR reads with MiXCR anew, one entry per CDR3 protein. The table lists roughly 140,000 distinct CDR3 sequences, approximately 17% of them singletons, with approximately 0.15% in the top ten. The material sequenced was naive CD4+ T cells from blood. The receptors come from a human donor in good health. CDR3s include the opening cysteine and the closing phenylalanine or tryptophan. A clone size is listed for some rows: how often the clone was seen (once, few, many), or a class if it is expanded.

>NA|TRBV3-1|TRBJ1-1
CATEWGTEAFF
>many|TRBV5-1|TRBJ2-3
CASSLEQAYTDTQYF
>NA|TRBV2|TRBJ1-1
CASSHGAAAFF
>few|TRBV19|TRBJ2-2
CASSPLDSSNTGELFF
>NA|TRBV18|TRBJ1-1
CASSPRGTNTEAFF
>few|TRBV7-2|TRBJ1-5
CASSPQGAAGRSQHF
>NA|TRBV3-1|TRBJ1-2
CASSQSTCYGYTF
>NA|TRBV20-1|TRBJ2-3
CSARARGGRDTQYF
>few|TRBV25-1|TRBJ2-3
CASSELQAGVDTQYF
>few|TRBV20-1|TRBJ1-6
CSASSDREFSPLHF
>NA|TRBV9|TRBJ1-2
CASNRDRGFYGYTF
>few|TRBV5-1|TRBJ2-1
CASSPSGRKPNEQFF
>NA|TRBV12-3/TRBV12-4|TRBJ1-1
CASSTQGSTEAFF
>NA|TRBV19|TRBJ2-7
CASSTGTGDNEQYF
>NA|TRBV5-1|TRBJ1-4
CASSPGQGNEKLFF
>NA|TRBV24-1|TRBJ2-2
CATSDPGAQNTGELFF
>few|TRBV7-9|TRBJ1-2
CASSRRDTDYGYTF
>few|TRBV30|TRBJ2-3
CAWTAQGPPYF
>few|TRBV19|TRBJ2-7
CASSPTDLYEQYF
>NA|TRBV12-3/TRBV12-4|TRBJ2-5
CASSPETGEETQYF
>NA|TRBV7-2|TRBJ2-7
CASSSHLNSYEQYF
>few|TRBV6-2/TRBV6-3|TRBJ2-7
CASSWTSYEQYF
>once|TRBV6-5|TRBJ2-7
CASSPRTDSSYEQYF
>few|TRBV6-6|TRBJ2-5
CASSYGSNKKETQYF
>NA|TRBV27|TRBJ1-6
CASTRDRGQSPLHF
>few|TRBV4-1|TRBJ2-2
CASSHPGTSGINTGELFF
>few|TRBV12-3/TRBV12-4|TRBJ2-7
CASSRSLNYEQYF
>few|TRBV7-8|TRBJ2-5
CATRATGQETQYF
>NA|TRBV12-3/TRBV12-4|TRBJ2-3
CASSWIFGAGTDTQYF
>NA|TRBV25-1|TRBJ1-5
CASSDRDNQPQHF
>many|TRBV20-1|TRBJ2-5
CSANSGRETQYF
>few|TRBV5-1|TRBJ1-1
CASSNRDRGNTEAFF
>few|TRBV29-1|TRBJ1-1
CSVAQGLNTEAFF
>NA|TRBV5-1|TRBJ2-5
CASRSGDIGGRETQYF
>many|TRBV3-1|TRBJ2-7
CASSHGLAGGYEQYF
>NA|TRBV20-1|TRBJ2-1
CSASPRYRRYSYNEQFF
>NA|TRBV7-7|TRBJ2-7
CASSIGLAGVNEQYF
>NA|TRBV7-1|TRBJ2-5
CASSPRGHRETQYF
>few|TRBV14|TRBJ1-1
CASSQDPRERAFF
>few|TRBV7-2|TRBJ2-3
CASSVRQSTDTQYF
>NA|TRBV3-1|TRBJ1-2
CASSQRQGGSYTF
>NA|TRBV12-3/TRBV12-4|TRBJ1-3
CASRQEGSGNTIYF
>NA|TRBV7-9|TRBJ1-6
CASAEWDRLIDSPLHF
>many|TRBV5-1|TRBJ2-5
CASSLGLRPMETQYF
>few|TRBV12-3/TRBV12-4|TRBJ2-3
CASSFGSGTDTQYF
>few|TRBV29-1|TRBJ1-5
CSVAWGINQPQHF
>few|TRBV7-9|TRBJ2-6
CASSLTGPGANVLTF
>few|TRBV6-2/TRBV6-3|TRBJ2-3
CASSQLDKADTQYF
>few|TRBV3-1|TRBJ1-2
CASSQVGWTDNYGYTF
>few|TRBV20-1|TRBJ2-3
CSARRLQQVADTQYF
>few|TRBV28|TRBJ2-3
CASSPNNIRTQYF
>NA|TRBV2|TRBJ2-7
CASDRDRAYEQYF
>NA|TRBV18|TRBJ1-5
CASSPKAGVDQPQHF
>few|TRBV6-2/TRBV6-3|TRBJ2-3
CASSYAASGSTDTQYF
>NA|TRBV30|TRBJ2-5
CAWSVKELARETQYF
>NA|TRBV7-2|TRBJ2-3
CASSSYRLSTDTQYF
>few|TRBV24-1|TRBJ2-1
CATSESGSGRTYNEQFF
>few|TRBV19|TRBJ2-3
CASSIGVGTDTQYF
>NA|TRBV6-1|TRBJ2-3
CASSEDYTGTGGFTDTQYF
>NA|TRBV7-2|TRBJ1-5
CASSFTGGRDQPKHF